This T cell receptor (beta chain) is drawn from a study of T-cell memory formation after mild COVID-19. Study background: TCR clusters were largely donor specific. Study-wide results and limits: CD4+ bias marked clones expanding day 15 to 37, unlike balanced contracting clones. CD4+ contracting clones lay mainly in CM and EM, CD8+ ones in EMRA. Memory sampled before infection contained some responding clones, suggesting cross-reactive memory joined.

TCRdb reprocessed the 5' RACE reads via MiXCR and lists one record per CDR3 protein. This sample has roughly 480,000 distinct CDR3 sequences, with 20% to 30% found just once. Concerning this clonotype itself: The target antigen is unknown.

Source material: PBMCs or a T cell subset sorted from them (not recorded which). This TCR was recovered from an adult woman who had mild COVID-19 (a few samples of this study predate the infection). Cell type and time point are not known.

The CDR3: CASSVQEVGTEAFF. CDR3 sequence (DNA): TGTGCCAGCAGCGTACAGGAGGTTGGCACTGAAGCTTTCTTT. The chain uses TRBV7-9 and TRBJ1-1, with a weak D call TRBD1 (5 bases). The germline V and J ends were trimmed by 5 bases and 4 bases, with 14 bases remaining between them. The CDR3 totals 14 residues. CDR1 and CDR2 from the germline V gene are SEHNR and FQNEAQ (reference sequence).